Shown below are 4 T cell receptor beta chains from a single sample sequenced in a study of identifying expanded T cells in peripheral blood (dated by TCRdb to about 2019). Library preparation was by the immunoSEQ multiplex PCR assay. TCRdb re-hosts the immuneACCESS table, in-frame sequences only. Its copies lack some clones; in the studies checked, an unresolved V gene accounts for under half of them, and the cause for the rest is not known. The sample table holds 91,000 or so clones, of which 88% were seen once. Around 4% of the sample lies in the top ten. The specimen was blood. The receptors originated from a person between 18 and 69 years old in good health.

This clone was counted once. The chain employs TRBV5-4 and TRBJ2-2, with D perhaps TRBD1 or TRBD2 (5 bases each). CDR3 length equals 15 residues. Trimming cost V 3 bases and J 6 bases, with 15 bases left between them. Germline V lookup: CDR1 SGHNT, CDR2 YYREEE (reference sequence). CDR3 nucleotide sequence: TGTGCCAGCAGCTCTCACATCCGGGACGCCGGGGAGCTGTTTTTT. This gives the protein CASSSHIRDAGELFF.

The rearrangement links TRBV10-3 to TRBJ2-1, with TRBD2 matching over 7 bases. The J segment lost 0 bases and the V segment lost 6 bases, leaving 14 bases of the junction unmatched. The CDR3 totals 18 residues. Germline CDR1 and CDR2: ENHRY and SYGVKD. This CDR3 is CAISPAGADLSSYNEQFF. DNA of the CDR3: TGTGCCATCAGCCCCGCGGGAGCCGACTTGAGCTCCTACAATGAGCAGTTCTTC.

The chain joins TRBV7-2 to TRBJ2-7; D perhaps matches TRBD1 (6 bases). Germline loops: CDR1 SGHTA, CDR2 FQGNSA. The CDR3 runs to 15 residues. The V end lost 5 bases, the J end lost 4 bases, and 18 bases lay between the germline ends. The CDR3 DNA follows: TGTGCCAGCAGCCAGATGTTGGGACAAGAGTACGAGCAGTACTTC. Protein product: CASSQMLGQEYEQYF.

The chain links TRBV5-4 to TRBJ1-1; 10 bases match TRBD1. The junction had 4 bases not matched to a gene; V was cut back by 5 bases and J by 0 bases. CDR1 SGHNT and CDR2 YYREEE come from the germline V gene (reference sequence). The CDR3 is 15 residues long. CDR3 sequence: CASSRQGAMNTEAFF. DNA for the CDR3: TGTGCCAGCAGTCGACAGGGGGCGATGAACACTGAAGCTTTCTTT.